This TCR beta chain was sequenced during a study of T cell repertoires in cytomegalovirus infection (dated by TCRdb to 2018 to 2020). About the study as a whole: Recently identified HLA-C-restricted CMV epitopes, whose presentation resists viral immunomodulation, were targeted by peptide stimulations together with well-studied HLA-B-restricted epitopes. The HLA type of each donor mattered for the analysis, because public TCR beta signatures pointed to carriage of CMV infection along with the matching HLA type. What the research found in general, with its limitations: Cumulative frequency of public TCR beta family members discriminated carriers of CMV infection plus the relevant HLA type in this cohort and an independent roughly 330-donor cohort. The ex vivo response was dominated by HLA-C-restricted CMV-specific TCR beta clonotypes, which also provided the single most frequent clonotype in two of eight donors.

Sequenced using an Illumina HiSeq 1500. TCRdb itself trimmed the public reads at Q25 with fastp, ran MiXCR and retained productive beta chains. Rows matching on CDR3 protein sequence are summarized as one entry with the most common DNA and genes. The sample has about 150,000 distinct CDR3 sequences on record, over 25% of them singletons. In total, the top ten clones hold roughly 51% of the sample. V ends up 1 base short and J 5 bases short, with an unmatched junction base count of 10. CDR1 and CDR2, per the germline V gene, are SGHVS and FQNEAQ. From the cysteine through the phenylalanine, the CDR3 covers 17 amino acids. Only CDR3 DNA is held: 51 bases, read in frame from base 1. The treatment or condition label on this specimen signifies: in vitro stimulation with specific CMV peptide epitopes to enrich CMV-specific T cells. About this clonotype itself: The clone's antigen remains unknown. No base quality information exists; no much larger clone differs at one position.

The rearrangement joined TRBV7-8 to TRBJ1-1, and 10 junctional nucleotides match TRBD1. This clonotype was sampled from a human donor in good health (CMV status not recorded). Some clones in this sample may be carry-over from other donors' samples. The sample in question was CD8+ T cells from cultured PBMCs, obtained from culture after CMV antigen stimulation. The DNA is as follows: TGTGCCAGCAGCTTAGGGGACGCGGGACAGGGGTTAACTGAAGCTTTCTTT. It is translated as CASSLGDAGQGLTEAFF.